Presented here are 20 T cell receptor beta chains from one specimen sequenced in a study of cytomegalovirus exposure and HLA in healthy donors. The PCR used 60 Vbeta and 13 Jbeta primers. Some clones are missing from TCRdb's copy, which holds only in-frame ones; the method was immunoSEQ multiplex PCR. The sample comprises around 220,000 clones, around 83% of which are singletons, and about 1.4% rests with the top ten. Sequenced sample: PBMCs. Receptors originate from a girl aged 5 to 17 in good health and CMV-seronegative.

The genes are TRBV29-1 and TRBJ2-7; D call uncertain. The germline V and J ends were trimmed by 6 bases and 0 bases, with 9 bases remaining between them. The CDR3 runs 12 residues. CDR1 is SQVTM, CDR2 ANQGSEA, per germline. CDR3 bases: TGCAGCGTCGGCCGAGGCTCCTACGAGCAGTACTTC. It translates to CSVGRGSYEQYF.

The chain links TRBV28 to TRBJ1-4; the match to TRBD1 covers 10 bases. The CDR3 is 18 amino acids. Germline values: CDR1 MDHEN, CDR2 SYDVKM. Trimming removed 5 bases from V and 6 bases from J; junction bases left unmatched: 15. CDR3 amino acids: CASSPSTADRGLYEKLFF. CDR3 coding DNA: TGTGCCAGCAGTCCCTCGACCGCCGACAGGGGGCTGTATGAAAAACTGTTTTTT.

The chain recombines TRBV5-1 with TRBJ2-7, with 10 positions matching TRBD1. The CDR3 is 14 residues long. V gave up 2 bases and J gave up 4 bases; unmatched junction bases: 3. The germline gives CDR1 SGHRS, CDR2 YFSETQ. CDR3 sequence: CASSFRDRGYEQYF. The CDR3 bases are TGCGCCAGCAGCTTCCGGGACAGGGGATACGAGCAGTACTTC.

The CDR3 spells CASSQVRGETRNEQYF. The CDR3 nucleotides are TGTGCCAGCAGCCAAGTCCGGGGGGAAACTAGGAACGAGCAGTACTTC. The J gene is TRBJ2-7, the V gene TRBV14; 7 bases align to TRBD2. CDR1 is SGHDN, CDR2 FVKESK, per germline. The CDR3 extends over 16 amino acids. J gave up 5 bases and V 1 base, and 11 bases lay outside the gene matches. The full variable domain, rest sourced from reference TRBV14 and TRBJ2-7, is EAGVTQFPSHSVIEKGQTVTLRCDPISGHDNLYWYRRVMGKEIKFLLHFVKESKQDESGMPNNRFLAERTGGTYSTLKVQPAELEDSGVYFCASSQVRGETRNEQYFGPGTRLTVT.

This clone occurred once. V usage is TRBV9 and J usage is TRBJ2-3, with TRBD2 identical over 9 bases. V lost 1 base to trimming and J lost 4 bases; unmatched junction nucleotides: 4. Germline V CDR1 and CDR2: SGDLS, YYNGEE. CDR3 length equals 15 residues. The CDR3 DNA reads TGTGCCAGCAGCGTACTAGCGGGATCATCAGATACGCAGTATTTT. Translating it yields CASSVLAGSSDTQYF.

The chain is built from TRBV9 and TRBJ2-3, with D tentatively TRBD1 (6 bases). The CDR3 is made up of 15 amino acids. Germline values: CDR1 SGDLS, CDR2 YYNGEE. The germline V and J ends were trimmed by 2 bases and 0 bases, with 10 bases remaining between them. Here the CDR3 DNA reads TGTGCCAGCAGCGTGCAGGGGTTAAGCACAGATACGCAGTATTTT. Amino acids: CASSVQGLSTDTQYF.

The V and J genes are TRBV28 and TRBJ1-4; TRBD1 agrees at 8 bases. The CDR3 totals 15 residues. The germline gives CDR1 MDHEN, CDR2 SYDVKM. V dropped 5 bases and J dropped 7; count of bases not matched to a gene: 9. The CDR3 region is CASSHRQGHREKLFF. The CDR3 nucleotides read TGTGCCAGCAGTCACCGACAGGGGCATCGTGAAAAACTGTTTTTT. Complete variable domain (other parts from reference TRBV28 and TRBJ1-4): DVKVTQSSRYLVKRTGEKVFLECVQDMDHENMFWYRQDPGLGLRLIYFSYDVKMKEKGDIPEGYSVSREKKERFSLILESASTNQTSMYLCASSHRQGHREKLFFGSGTQLSVL.

V and J are TRBV7-2 and TRBJ1-1, with 7 bases fitting TRBD1. The CDR3 length is 13 residues. From germline, CDR1 is SGHTA and CDR2 FQGNSA. V trimming: 5 bases; J trimming: 6 bases; junction bases outside the gene matches: 6. The CDR3 protein is CASSRDRVSEAFF. The CDR3 DNA reads as TGTGCCAGCAGCCGAGACAGGGTTTCTGAAGCTTTCTTT. Supplemented by reference TRBV7-2 and TRBJ1-1, the full variable domain reads GAGVSQSPSNKVTEKGKDVELRCDPISGHTALYWYRQSLGQGLEFLIYFQGNSAPDKSGLPSDRFSAERTGGSVSTLTIQRTQQEDSAVYLCASSRDRVSEAFFGQGTRLTVV.

This chain joins TRBV28 and TRBJ1-1; no clear D gene. This CDR3 spans 12 amino acids. V dropped 5 bases and J dropped 0 bases, with 4 bases sitting between them. Germline lookup yields CDR1 MDHEN and CDR2 SYDVKM. This CDR3 reads CASSPVNTEAFF. Here the CDR3 DNA reads TGTGCCAGCAGTCCGGTGAACACTGAAGCTTTCTTT.

Comment on this clone: Other DNA sequences of this sample code for an identical CDR3. The gene calls are TRBV30 and TRBJ1-6; D remains unclear. The CDR3 loop spans 14 amino acids. The V and J ends lost 3 bases and 2 bases respectively, with 8 bases between them. Germline V gives CDR1 GTSNPN, CDR2 SVGIG (reference sequence). The DNA of the CDR3 is TGTGCCTGGAGCGGTACTACCTATAATTCACCCCTCCACTTT. It specifies CAWSGTTYNSPLHF.

The chain links TRBV27 to TRBJ1-1; D possibly corresponds to TRBD1 (5 bases). Germline loops: CDR1 MNHEY, CDR2 SMNVEV (reference sequence). Between the trimmed V and J ends, which lost 5 bases and 0 bases, there was a span of 10 bases. The CDR3 spans 14 residues. CDR3 in DNA: TGTGCCAGCAGTCCCAAGGGGATGAACACTGAAGCTTTCTTT. Its protein product is CASSPKGMNTEAFF.

The gene calls are TRBV4-3 and TRBJ1-1, with 7 nucleotides matching TRBD1. Germline V CDR1 and CDR2: LGHNA, YSLEER. The trim removed 0 bases at V and 5 bases at J, leaving 6 bases unmatched. This CDR3 spans 15 amino acids. DNA of the CDR3: TGCGCCAGCAGCCAAGATCCCAGGGGGGAGACTGAAGCTTTCTTT. Encoded protein: CASSQDPRGETEAFF.

This chain uses TRBV15 with TRBJ2-3; D uncertain. Trimming removed 4 bases at V and 1 base at J, with 15 bases between. The germline V gene has CDR1 LNHNV and CDR2 YYDKDF (reference sequence). This CDR3 comprises 16 residues. DNA of the CDR3: TGTGCCACCAGCACTAGTCGAGGCATCGGCACAGATACGCAGTATTTT. As protein: CATSTSRGIGTDTQYF.

The CDR3 nucleotides are TGTGCCATCTCACAGGGGATCAGGGAGACCCAGTACTTC. Translated, it gives CAISQGIRETQYF. The J gene is TRBJ2-5, the V gene TRBV7-8, with 7 nucleotides matching TRBD1. V dropped 10 bases and J dropped 5; count of bases not matched to a gene: 10. Germline V CDR1 and CDR2: SGHVS, FQNEAQ. The CDR3 covers 13 residues.

The V gene is TRBV28, the J gene TRBJ1-5; 8 bases are a match to TRBD1. Unmatched junction bases numbered 5, after V lost 7 bases and J lost 3 bases. Per the germline V gene, CDR1 is MDHEN and CDR2 is SYDVKM. This CDR3 comprises 14 residues. In nucleotides, the CDR3 is TGTGCCAGCACGATGGACAGGGTCAATCAGCCCCAGCATTTT. Amino acid sequence: CASTMDRVNQPQHF.

The V gene is TRBV10-2, the J gene TRBJ1-1; no clear D gene. The CDR3 sequence is 17 residues long. Trimming stripped 2 bases from V and 10 bases from J, with 26 bases between. Per the germline V gene, CDR1 is WSHSY and CDR2 is SAAADI. The CDR3 nucleotides read TGCGCCAGCAGTGAGGCCGGTACCAACCGACATCCGTTACGAGCTTTCTTT. Residues: CASSEAGTNRHPLRAFF.

This clone occurred a few times. The chain links TRBV5-1 to TRBJ2-7, with D possibly being TRBD1 (5 bases). Germline V gives CDR1 SGHRS, CDR2 YFSETQ. The CDR3 is 13 residues long. With 4 bases removed from V and 2 bases from J, the gap between germline ends came to 10 bases. The CDR3, as DNA: TGCGCCAGCAGCCTGCAGGGCCCCTACGAGCAGTACTTC. Translation: CASSLQGPYEQYF.

This clone was observed a handful of times. This chain joins TRBV5-1 and TRBJ2-3, with TRBD1 identical over 9 bases. The junction had 14 bases not matched to a gene; V was cut back by 4 bases and J by 2 bases. Germline CDR1 reads SGHRS; CDR2 reads YFSETQ. The CDR3 is made up of 18 amino acids. CDR3 loop: CASSTKRTGVDYTDTQYF. The CDR3 DNA follows: TGCGCCAGCAGCACGAAACGGACAGGGGTCGATTACACAGATACGCAGTATTTT.

The chain recombines TRBV19 with TRBJ1-4; 8 bases are shared with TRBD1. J gave up 5 bases and V 3 bases, and 11 bases lay outside the gene matches. Germline V CDR1 and CDR2: LNHDA, SQIVND (reference sequence). This CDR3 has 17 amino acids. CDR3 residues: CASSIRDRPLLNEKLFF. CDR3 sequence (DNA): TGTGCCAGTAGTATCCGGGACAGGCCTCTGCTGAATGAAAAACTGTTTTTT.

This clone appeared a few times. J is TRBJ1-1 and V is TRBV15; 8 bases match TRBD1. The CDR3 sequence is 17 residues long. Germline CDR1 LNHNV, CDR2 YYDKDF (reference sequence). J lost 1 base, V lost 1 base, and 8 bases had no gene match. CDR3 residues: CATSRVWTGLGNTEAFF. The CDR3 coding sequence is TGTGCCACCAGCAGAGTGTGGACAGGGTTAGGGAACACTGAAGCTTTCTTT.